The source of this T cell receptor beta chain is a study of CD4 and CD8 cells across lung adenocarcinoma regions. Localized lung adenocarcinoma, a non-small cell lung cancer, affected the donors. TCRdb re-analysed the PCR reads in MiXCR, keeping a single row per CDR3 protein. Of about 14,000 distinct CDR3 sequences listed, roughly 47% are singletons. V lost 1 base and J lost 6, with 13 bases in between. The CDR3 totals 15 residues. CDR1 is SGHTA, CDR2 FQGNSA, per germline. This chain links TRBV7-2 with TRBJ2-1, with D perhaps matching TRBD1 or TRBD2 (5 bases each). The sequence was obtained from a male donor with lung adenocarcinoma. The CD4 and CD8 labels of this study may be unreliable. Sequencing was performed on CD4+ T cells from the center of a lung tumor. The CDR3 coding sequence is TGTGCCAGCAGCTTAGAGAGAGGGGTAAGCAATGAGCAGTTCTTC. It translates to CASSLERGVSNEQFF. The variable domain in full, with the rest retrieved from reference TRBV7-2 and TRBJ2-1, is GAGVSQSPSNKVTEKGKDVELRCDPISGHTALYWYRQSLGQGLEFLIYFQGNSAPDKSGLPSDRFSAERTGGSVSTLTIQRTQQEDSAVYLCASSLERGVSNEQFFGPGTRLTVL.